These 23 T cell receptor beta chains share one sample of origin, sequenced in a study of OX40 agonist ivuxolimab in advanced cancers. Libraries were prepared by immunoSEQ multiplex PCR; TCRdb keeps only in-frame clonotypes and omits some of them. Of roughly 12,000 clones listed, just under 75% are singletons. The material sequenced was CD4+ or CD8+ T cells sorted from blood, taken in a trial of the OX40 agonist ivuxolimab. These receptors all stem from an adult with an advanced solid tumor such as melanoma, head and neck, liver or kidney cancer.

Judged by abundance, this clone is medium-sized. One end of the junction varies from germline; a read error may be responsible. This chain uses TRBV7-7 with TRBJ2-7, with D perhaps matching TRBD1 or TRBD2 (6 bases each). The CDR3 runs 13 residues. CDR1 is SSHAT, CDR2 FNYEAQ, per germline (reference sequence). The CDR3 coding sequence is TGTGCTAGCAGCTTAGAGGGGGGCTACGAGCAGTACTTC. Protein sequence: CASSLEGGYEQYF.

The rearrangement uses TRBV13 and TRBJ2-7; D assignment may be TRBD1 or TRBD2 (5 bases each). Germline values: CDR1 PRHDT, CDR2 FYEKMQ (reference sequence). The CDR3 contains 14 residues. Trimming removed 5 bases at V and 0 bases at J, with 11 bases between. The CDR3 nucleotides are TGTGCCAGCAGCGTAAGGGGAGCCTCCTACGAGCAGTACTTC. It specifies CASSVRGASYEQYF.

The chain carries TRBV30 and TRBJ1-2; 8 nucleotides match TRBD1. Losses at the gene ends were 5 bases for V and 6 bases for J; bases not matched to a gene: 11. The CDR3 extends over 14 amino acids. The germline CDR1 and CDR2 sequences are GTSNPN and SVGIG (reference sequence). CDR3 sequence reads: CAWFNQGTGHGYTF. Written as DNA, the CDR3 is TGTGCCTGGTTTAACCAAGGGACAGGCCATGGCTACACCTTC.

This clone was seen a single time. The rearrangement links TRBV27 to TRBJ2-3; D is possibly TRBD1 (5 bases). The CDR3 runs 14 residues. Germline V CDR1 and CDR2: MNHEY, SMNVEV (reference sequence). V was trimmed by 5 bases and J by 2 bases, leaving 11 bases between them. CDR3 amino acids: CASSPTGSTDTQYF. The CDR3 DNA reads as TGTGCCAGCAGTCCCACAGGTTCCACAGATACGCAGTATTTT.

The sample holds a few counts of this clone. The chain employs TRBV28 and TRBJ1-5; the D is unclear. CDR1 MDHEN and CDR2 SYDVKM come from the germline V gene. This CDR3 contains 14 residues. Trimming left V 2 bases short and J 6 bases short, with 11 bases between. Here the CDR3 reads CASSLGAGGQPQHF. CDR3 bases: TGTGCCAGCAGTTTAGGCGCCGGAGGTCAGCCCCAGCATTTT. The variable domain in full, completed from reference TRBV28 and TRBJ1-5, reads DVKVTQSSRYLVKRTGEKVFLECVQDMDHENMFWYRQDPGLGLRLIYFSYDVKMKEKGDIPEGYSVSREKKERFSLILESASTNQTSMYLCASSLGAGGQPQHFGDGTRLSIL.

This clone was observed a few times. V is TRBV5-6 and J is TRBJ2-1; TRBD1 aligns across 7 bases. The germline V gene has CDR1 SGHDT and CDR2 YYEEEE. This CDR3 has 13 amino acids. V was pared by 4 bases and J by 4 bases, with 2 bases of the junction left unmatched. Written as DNA, the CDR3 is TGTGCCAGCAGCCCGGGACAGTACAATGAGCAGTTCTTC. It specifies CASSPGQYNEQFF.

The chain employs TRBV4-2 and TRBJ1-1; no definite D call. Germline V gene data show CDR1 as LGHNA and CDR2 as YNFKEQ. The CDR3 length is 14 residues. Trimming removed 1 base at V and 4 bases at J, with 10 bases between. CDR3 sequence reads: CASSQGAGGTEAFF. Written as DNA, the CDR3 is TGTGCCAGCAGCCAAGGGGCTGGCGGCACTGAAGCTTTCTTT.

The chain employs TRBV28 and TRBJ2-7, with 7 bases identical to TRBD2. Trimming took 5 bases from V and 3 from J; bases not matched to a gene: 4. The CDR3 is 13 residues long. Germline V gene lookup returns CDR1 MDHEN and CDR2 SYDVKM. The CDR3 DNA reads as TGTGCCAGCAGTCGCAGGACTAGCTACGAGCAGTACTTC. Protein: CASSRRTSYEQYF.

J is TRBJ1-5 and V is TRBV2, with D possibly matching TRBD1 (5 bases). The germline gives CDR1 SNHLY, CDR2 FYNNEI. The CDR3 contains 14 residues. V was clipped by 2 bases and J by 6 bases, with 11 bases between them. The CDR3 DNA sequence: TGTGCCAGCAGTGAATACGGGACCCCTCAGCCCCAGCATTTT. This translates into CASSEYGTPQPQHF.

This sequence joins TRBV28 and TRBJ2-1; D gene ambiguous. The V and J ends lost 6 bases and 0 bases respectively, with 9 bases between them. CDR1 and CDR2 from the germline V gene are MDHEN and SYDVKM. CDR3 size: 14 residues. As DNA, the CDR3 is TGTGCCAGCAGATGGCGGAGCTCCTACAATGAGCAGTTCTTC. Translated: CASRWRSSYNEQFF.

The chain links TRBV4-2 to TRBJ2-5; D may be TRBD2 (7 bases). Germline V gene data show CDR1 as LGHNA and CDR2 as YNFKEQ. The germline V and J ends were trimmed by 2 bases and 5 bases, with 12 bases remaining between them. CDR3 size: 14 residues. Here the CDR3 reads CASSQFGGAETQYF. CDR3 nucleotide sequence: TGTGCCAGCAGCCAATTTGGGGGGGCGGAGACCCAGTACTTC.

The V call is TRBV2, the J call TRBJ1-2, with D unresolved. The CDR3 contains 12 residues. Germline V lookup: CDR1 SNHLY, CDR2 FYNNEI. The V and J ends lost 9 bases and 5 bases respectively, with 13 bases between them. The CDR3 here is CARKDFEYGYTF. The CDR3 DNA reads as TGTGCCAGAAAGGACTTTGAGTATGGCTACACCTTC.

The sample holds a few counts of this clone. The CDR3 loop reads CASSPWDGNTGELFF. The CDR3 bases are TGTGCCAGCAGCCCCTGGGACGGGAACACCGGGGAGCTGTTTTTT. The V call is TRBV7-2, the J call TRBJ2-2, with D possibly called TRBD1 or TRBD2 (5 bases each). The germline CDR1 and CDR2 sequences are SGHTA and FQGNSA. The length of the CDR3 is 15 residues. Trimming shortened V by 5 bases and J by 1 base, and 11 bases separated the two germline ends.

This rearrangement joins TRBV11-2 to TRBJ2-7; 7 bases are shared with TRBD2. The CDR3 is made up of 13 amino acids. CDR1 is SGHAT and CDR2 is FQNNGV in the germline V gene. With 5 bases clipped from V and 0 bases from J, the junction kept 1 base outside the gene matches. The CDR3 loop reads CASSRGGSYEQYF. CDR3 nucleotides: TGTGCCAGCAGCCGCGGGGGCTCCTACGAGCAGTACTTC.

This clone was seen just once. This chain joins TRBV2 and TRBJ2-7; D is possibly TRBD1 or TRBD2 (5 bases each). From germline, CDR1 is SNHLY and CDR2 FYNNEI. The CDR3 sequence is 12 residues long. The V end lost 8 bases, the J end lost 2 bases, and 10 bases lay between the germline ends. The CDR3 DNA sequence: TGTGCCAGCTCCGGGACGCCCTACGAGCAGTACTTC. This encodes CASSGTPYEQYF.

In this sample, this clone turned up a few times. V gene TRBV10-3 combines with J gene TRBJ2-5, with a possible D match to TRBD2 (5 bases). CDR1 and CDR2 (germline): ENHRY, SYGVKD. The V end was cut by 6 bases, the J end by 4 bases, with 15 bases between. The CDR3 consists of 14 residues. CDR3 coding DNA: TGTGCCATCAGAAAAGAGGGCAACCTAGAGACCCAGTACTTC. Residues: CAIRKEGNLETQYF.

CDR3 residues: CAWDRGVETQYF. CDR3 coding DNA: TGTGCCTGGGACCGCGGGGTAGAGACCCAGTACTTC. The rearrangement joins TRBV30 to TRBJ2-5, with D perhaps TRBD2 (6 bases). The CDR3 runs to 12 residues. Germline CDR1 and CDR2: GTSNPN and SVGIG (reference sequence). Trimming removed 5 bases from V and 4 bases from J, with 11 bases in between.

The CDR3 region is CAISEGQETQYF. The CDR3 bases are TGTGCCATCAGTGAGGGCCAAGAGACCCAGTACTTC. This rearrangement joins TRBV10-3 to TRBJ2-5, with no clear D. V was cut by 2 bases and J by 1 base, with 2 bases left in between. The V gene's germline CDR1 is ENHRY and CDR2 SYGVKD. There are 12 residues in the CDR3.

This clone is termed medium-sized. V usage is TRBV28 and J usage is TRBJ1-2, with D possibly matching TRBD1 (6 bases). CDR1 MDHEN and CDR2 SYDVKM come from the germline V gene. V dropped 5 bases and J dropped 0 bases, with 13 bases sitting between them. This CDR3 region has 15 residues. The CDR3, as DNA: TGTGCCAGCAGTCGGGACAAGTTAGCTAACTATGGCTACACCTTC. It encodes CASSRDKLANYGYTF.

Only one count was recorded for this clone. The chain recombines TRBV7-9 with TRBJ2-1, with 14 bases identical to TRBD2. V was clipped by 3 bases and J by 5 bases; unmatched bases: 3. Per the germline V gene, CDR1 is SEHNR and CDR2 is FQNEAQ (reference sequence). CDR3 size: 16 residues. The CDR3 DNA sequence: TGTGCCAGCAGCTTTCCGGGACTAGCGGGAGACAATGAGCAGTTCTTC. This encodes CASSFPGLAGDNEQFF.

V and J are TRBV11-2 and TRBJ2-5; D may be TRBD1 (5 bases). This CDR3 comprises 14 residues. Trimming took 2 bases from V and 2 from J, leaving 9 bases between them. Germline V gene lookup returns CDR1 SGHAT and CDR2 FQNNGV. This CDR3 reads CASSLWQGQETQYF. CDR3 in DNA: TGTGCCAGCAGCTTATGGCAGGGACAAGAGACCCAGTACTTC.

This chain uses TRBV7-2 with TRBJ2-7, with TRBD1 matching 8 bases. V was pared by 3 bases and J by 6 bases, with 7 bases of the junction left unmatched. Germline-derived CDR1 and CDR2 are SGHTA and FQGNSA. The CDR3 is made up of 14 amino acids. The CDR3 loop is CASSFGQGFFEQYF. Written as DNA, the CDR3 is TGTGCCAGCAGCTTTGGACAGGGCTTTTTCGAGCAGTACTTC.

The V gene is TRBV4-1, the J gene TRBJ2-7; 9 bases line up with TRBD1. This CDR3 spans 16 amino acids. CDR1 is MGHRA and CDR2 is YSYEKL in the germline V gene. Unmatched junction bases numbered 6, after V lost 1 base and J lost 2 bases. CDR3 coding DNA: TGCGCCAGCAGCCAAGCCCCCGGGACAGGGACCTACGAGCAGTACTTC. It is translated as CASSQAPGTGTYEQYF.